The source of this T cell receptor (beta chain) is a study of T cell responses to AZD1222 COVID-19 vaccine. Background on the study: It was second doses at about 4 or about 12 weeks that were pooled. General study points: There were repertoire samples only from the period after the peak T cell response. Donors in the cohort were predominantly white British and more often female, and clonal diversity was possibly underestimated.

V was clipped by 3 bases and J by 2 bases, with 7 bases between them. Germline-derived CDR1 and CDR2 are LNHNV and YYDKDF (reference sequence). The CDR3 has 13 residues. Only in-frame clones appear in the TCRdb table, and some are missing; sequencing was by immunoSEQ multiplex PCR. This repertoire shows some 130,000 clones, around 93% found once; its top ten account for 2.8%. Turning to this clone: Its antigen is unknown.

The chain has TRBV15 and TRBJ2-5; D not certain. The sequence derives from an adult in good health. Source: peripheral blood, taken on day 0 of AZD1222 vaccination. The CDR3 DNA is TGTGCCACCAGCAGTATTGGACAAGAGACCCAGTACTTC. It encodes CATSSIGQETQYF.